Listed below are T cell receptor beta chains from one sample, sequenced in a study of Ad26.COV2.S vaccination and SARS-CoV-2 variants. TCRdb keeps only in-frame clones here, not all; method: immunoSEQ multiplex PCR. The data show about 320,000 clones, with about 86% seen just once and around 2% held by the top ten. The sample consisted of peripheral blood, taken in a trial of Ad26.COV2.S vaccine versus placebo. All receptors come from a person aged 18-65 years who received the Ad26.COV2.S COVID-19 vaccine or a placebo. The CDR3 runs from the conserved cysteine through the conserved F or W. The order of the fields is CDR3 DNA, CDR3 protein, clone size, J gene, D gene, V gene. The D gene is left open where the match is weak. Not every row has a clone size; where given, it reads once, few, many or a size class.

CDR3 DNA: TGTGCCAGCAGTGAACTTAAAGGTGGGACCCAGTACTTC
CDR3 protein: CASSELKGGTQYF
clone size: -
J gene: TRBJ2-5
D gene: -
V gene: TRBV2

CDR3 DNA: TGTGCCAGCAACGCGGGGGGGCGAGACACAGATACGCAGTATTTT
CDR3 protein: CASNAGGRDTDTQYF
clone size: -
J gene: TRBJ2-3
D gene: TRBD2
V gene: TRBV9

CDR3 DNA: TGTGCCATCAGTGATGTCACTCCGCTTAGCACAGATACGCAGTATTTT
CDR3 protein: CAISDVTPLSTDTQYF
clone size: -
J gene: TRBJ2-3
D gene: -
V gene: TRBV10-3

CDR3 DNA: TGTGCCAGCAGCTTAGAAGTTGGCCTAGCGGTTTCCTACGAGCAGTACTTC
CDR3 protein: CASSLEVGLAVSYEQYF
clone size: -
J gene: TRBJ2-7
D gene: TRBD2
V gene: TRBV7-8

CDR3 DNA: TGCAGTGCTAGTGGATATATCGCGTTGGGAAATGGCTACACCTTC
CDR3 protein: CSASGYIALGNGYTF
clone size: -
J gene: TRBJ1-2
D gene: -
V gene: TRBV20-1

CDR3 DNA: TGTGCCAGCAGCGACAGGGGCCCCAACACTGAAGCTTTCTTT
CDR3 protein: CASSDRGPNTEAFF
clone size: once
J gene: TRBJ1-1
D gene: TRBD1
V gene: TRBV6-5

CDR3 DNA: TGTGCCAGCAGTTACCCCAAGGACAGTGCCGAGTTGATGGTCTATGGCTACACCTTC
CDR3 protein: CASSYPKDSAELMVYGYTF
clone size: -
J gene: TRBJ1-2
D gene: -
V gene: TRBV6-2/TRBV6-3

CDR3 DNA: TGTGCCAGCAGTTACTCCACAGCAAGCACAGATACGCAGTATTTT
CDR3 protein: CASSYSTASTDTQYF
clone size: -
J gene: TRBJ2-3
D gene: -
V gene: TRBV6-2/TRBV6-3

CDR3 DNA: TGCAGTGCTTCGCGGGTTGAGCAGTTCTTC
CDR3 protein: CSASRVEQFF
clone size: once
J gene: TRBJ2-1
D gene: -
V gene: TRBV20-1

CDR3 DNA: TGTGCCAGCAGTTACTCAGGAAGCGGGGGTCGGAATGAGCAGTTCTTC
CDR3 protein: CASSYSGSGGRNEQFF
clone size: -
J gene: TRBJ2-1
D gene: TRBD2
V gene: TRBV6-2/TRBV6-3

CDR3 DNA: TGTGCCAGCAGTTACGGGGGGTACACTGAAGCTTTCTTT
CDR3 protein: CASSYGGYTEAFF
clone size: few
J gene: TRBJ1-1
D gene: -
V gene: TRBV6-2/TRBV6-3

CDR3 DNA: TGTGCCAGCAGGGGCGGTATGTCCTACAATGAGCAGTTCTTC
CDR3 protein: CASRGGMSYNEQFF
clone size: -
J gene: TRBJ2-1
D gene: -
V gene: TRBV2

CDR3 DNA: TGTGCCAGCAGGGTTAGACAGGGGGTCCAGTACGAGCAGTACTTC
CDR3 protein: CASRVRQGVQYEQYF
clone size: once
J gene: TRBJ2-7
D gene: TRBD1
V gene: TRBV2

CDR3 DNA: TGTGCCAGTAGTTCACTCGGGACAGGGGGTTCACCCCTCCACTTT
CDR3 protein: CASSSLGTGGSPLHF
clone size: -
J gene: TRBJ1-6
D gene: TRBD1
V gene: TRBV19

CDR3 DNA: TGCGCCAGCAGTGAATGGTCTAGCGGGGGCGGAGAGCAGTTCTTC
CDR3 protein: CASSEWSSGGGEQFF
clone size: -
J gene: TRBJ2-1
D gene: TRBD2
V gene: TRBV10-2

CDR3 DNA: TGTGCCAGCAGACCCGGGACAGGCCTCTACGAGCAGTACTTC
CDR3 protein: CASRPGTGLYEQYF
clone size: once
J gene: TRBJ2-7
D gene: TRBD1
V gene: TRBV2

CDR3 DNA: TGTGCCATCAGTGAGTCTCAGGGGGGCTATGGCTACACCTTC
CDR3 protein: CAISESQGGYGYTF
clone size: few
J gene: TRBJ1-2
D gene: TRBD1
V gene: TRBV10-3